This T cell receptor (beta chain) was observed in a study of shared clonotypes between healthy human individuals. Study observations and caveats: With a handful of donors compared, 4.5% to 6.5% of naive CD4 clonotypes were shared.

Sequencing was performed with immunoSEQ multiplex PCR; in TCRdb, only in-frame clones are kept and a portion is missing. The sample includes about 680,000 clones, less than 80% seen only once; the top ten take about 1.8%. Regarding this clone: Its matching antigen is unknown.

The ends lost 3 bases at V and 5 bases at J; junction bases unmatched: 14. This CDR3 has 17 residues. Germline lookup yields CDR1 WNHNN and CDR2 SYGVQD (reference sequence). The receptor was derived from a woman between 25 and 40 years old in good health. The specimen was memory CD4+ T cells sorted from blood. Subset specified: CD45RA-negative fraction. V gene TRBV10-1 combines with J gene TRBJ2-5, with 8 bases identical to TRBD2. The CDR3 region is CASSDLRRREGRETQYF. Written as DNA, the CDR3 is TGCGCCAGCAGTGATCTCCGAAGACGGGAGGGCCGGGAGACCCAGTACTTC.